The sequence of this T cell receptor beta chain was determined in a study of cytomegalovirus exposure and HLA in healthy donors. General study results and limits: Apart from CMV serostatus, no immune exposure information was available. HLA allele associations emerged for roughly 16,000 TCR beta sequences in a later analysis, at 0.05 false discovery rate.

As for this clone: Its antigen is unknown. A read error may account for a junction end that differs from germline.

This PCR relied on a set of 60 Vbeta primers and 13 Jbeta primers. Assay used: immunoSEQ multiplex PCR; TCRdb lists only in-frame clones, some missing. The sample lists hundreds of thousands of clones; approximately 88% were seen once. In germline, CDR1 is SSHAT, CDR2 FNYEAQ (reference sequence). CDR3 size: 13 residues. Sequencing was performed on PBMCs. The chain joins TRBV7-7 to TRBJ2-5; D unclear. The sequence was collected from a boy aged 2 to 10 in good health and CMV-seronegative. The CDR3 protein is CASSLEEAQTQYF. The CDR3 coding sequence is TGTGCTAGCAGCTTAGAAGAGGCGCAGACCCAGTACTTC.